This T cell receptor beta chain was sequenced during a study of blood T cell repertoires in COVID-19. Study at large: Sites across the United States, Italy and Spain contributed samples from acute and convalescent COVID-19. Sources were T cells, B-cell-depleted T cells, or PBMCs; the material itself was cDNA or gDNA.

In the original analysis: Estimation of nucleated cell counts was performed using reference gene primer amplification. The method was immunoSEQ multiplex PCR; TCRdb's version includes in-frame clones alone and lacks a portion of them. V, J and clone size are those of that table, while D and trimming were read from the DNA. The data contain fewer than 85,000 clones, more than 80% of them singletons. CDR1 KGHSH and CDR2 LQKENI come from the germline V gene. The V and J ends lost 3 bases and 3 bases, in that order; junction bases with no gene match: 6. CDR3 length equals 16 residues. This clone was detected a few times.

J is TRBJ1-4 and V is TRBV18; 8 nucleotides agree with TRBD1. Sequencing was done on a sample of peripheral blood. The source is a woman aged 60 to 75 with acute or convalescent COVID-19. This chain's CDR3 is CASSPRGQGSNEKLFF. In DNA, the CDR3 is TGTGCCAGCTCACCTCGCGGACAGGGCTCTAATGAAAAACTGTTTTTT.